The clone carrying this T cell receptor beta chain was counted between two and nine times. Trimming cost V 3 bases and J 0 bases, with 12 bases left between them. CDR1 is SGHNT and CDR2 is YYREEE in the germline V gene (reference sequence). The CDR3 has 15 amino acids. This entry is derived from a study of blood T cell repertoires in COVID-19. Methods used by the authors: From reference gene primer amplification, estimates of nucleated cell counts were derived. Produced via immunoSEQ multiplex PCR; TCRdb's table is partial and in-frame only. V and J calls and clone size are as listed in that table; D and trimming were resolved from the DNA. The data contain more than 65,000 clones, roughly three quarters of them singletons.

The origin of this receptor is a man in his sixties with acute or convalescent COVID-19. This chain joins TRBV5-4 and TRBJ1-1; D is unresolved. The sample comprised peripheral blood. CDR3 sequence (DNA): TGTGCCAGCAGCTCCGGACGGGAAATGAACACTGAAGCTTTCTTT. It yields the protein CASSSGREMNTEAFF.